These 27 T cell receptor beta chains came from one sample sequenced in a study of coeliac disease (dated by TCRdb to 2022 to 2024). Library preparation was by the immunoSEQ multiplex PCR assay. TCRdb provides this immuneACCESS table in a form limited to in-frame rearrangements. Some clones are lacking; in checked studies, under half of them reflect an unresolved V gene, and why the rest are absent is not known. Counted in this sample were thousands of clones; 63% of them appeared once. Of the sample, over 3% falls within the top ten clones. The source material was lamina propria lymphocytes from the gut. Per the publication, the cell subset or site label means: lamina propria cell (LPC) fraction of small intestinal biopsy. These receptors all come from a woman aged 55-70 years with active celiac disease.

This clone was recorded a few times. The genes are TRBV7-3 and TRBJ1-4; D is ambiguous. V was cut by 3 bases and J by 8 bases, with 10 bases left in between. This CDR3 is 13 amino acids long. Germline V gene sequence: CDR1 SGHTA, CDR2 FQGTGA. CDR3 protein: CASSFGMGEKLFF. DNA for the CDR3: TGTGCCAGCAGCTTCGGGATGGGCGAAAAACTGTTTTTT.

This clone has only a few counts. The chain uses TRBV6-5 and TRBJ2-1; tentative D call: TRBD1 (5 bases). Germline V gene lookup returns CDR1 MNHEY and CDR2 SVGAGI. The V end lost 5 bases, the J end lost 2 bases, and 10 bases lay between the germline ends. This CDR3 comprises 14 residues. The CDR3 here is CASSADSTYNEQFF. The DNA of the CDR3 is TGTGCCAGCAGTGCCGACAGCACCTACAATGAGCAGTTCTTC.

The CDR3: CASSLFPRLAGTTDTQYF. CDR3 nucleotide sequence: TGTGCCAGCAGCTTATTCCCTCGGCTAGCGGGGACCACAGATACGCAGTATTTT. The chain combines TRBV7-9 with TRBJ2-3; 9 bases agree with TRBD2. V dropped 2 bases and J dropped 2; count of bases not matched to a gene: 11. The CDR3 has 18 amino acids. Germline V CDR1 and CDR2: SEHNR, FQNEAQ (reference sequence). Looking up the rest from reference TRBV7-9 and TRBJ2-3 gives the full variable domain: DTGVSQNPRHKITKRGQNVTFRCDPISEHNRLYWYRQTLGQGPEFLTYFQNEAQLEKSRLLSDRFSAERPKGSFSTLEIQRTEQGDSAMYLCASSLFPRLAGTTDTQYFGPGTRLTVL.

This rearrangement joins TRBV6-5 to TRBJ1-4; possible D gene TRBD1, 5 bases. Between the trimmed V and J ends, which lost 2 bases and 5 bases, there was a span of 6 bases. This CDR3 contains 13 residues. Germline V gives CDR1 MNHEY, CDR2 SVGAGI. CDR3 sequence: CASSYKGNEKLFF. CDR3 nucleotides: TGTGCCAGCAGTTACAAGGGGAATGAAAAACTGTTTTTT.

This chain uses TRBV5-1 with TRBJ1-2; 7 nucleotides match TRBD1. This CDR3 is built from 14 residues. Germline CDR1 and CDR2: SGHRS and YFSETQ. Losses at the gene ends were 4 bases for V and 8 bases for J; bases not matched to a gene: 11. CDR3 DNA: TGCGCCAGCAGCCCGGGACAGCCAAATGAGGGCTACACCTTC. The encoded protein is CASSPGQPNEGYTF.

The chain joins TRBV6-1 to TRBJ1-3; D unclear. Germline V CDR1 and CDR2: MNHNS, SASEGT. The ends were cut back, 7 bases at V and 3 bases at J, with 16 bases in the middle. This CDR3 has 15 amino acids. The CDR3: CASTKSGVFGNTIYF. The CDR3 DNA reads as TGTGCCAGCACCAAAAGCGGGGTCTTTGGAAACACCATATATTTT.

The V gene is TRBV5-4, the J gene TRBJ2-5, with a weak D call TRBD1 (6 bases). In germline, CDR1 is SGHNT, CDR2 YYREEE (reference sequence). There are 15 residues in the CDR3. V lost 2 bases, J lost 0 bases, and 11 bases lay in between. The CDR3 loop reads CASSLAGAYQETQYF. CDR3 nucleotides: TGTGCCAGCAGCTTAGCAGGGGCGTACCAAGAGACCCAGTACTTC.

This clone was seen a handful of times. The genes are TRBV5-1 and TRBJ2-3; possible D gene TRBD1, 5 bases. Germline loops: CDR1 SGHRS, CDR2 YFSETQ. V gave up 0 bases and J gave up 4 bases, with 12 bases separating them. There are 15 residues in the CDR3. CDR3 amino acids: CASSLGGGSADTQYF. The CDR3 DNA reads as TGCGCCAGCAGCTTGGGGGGCGGTTCTGCAGATACGCAGTATTTT.

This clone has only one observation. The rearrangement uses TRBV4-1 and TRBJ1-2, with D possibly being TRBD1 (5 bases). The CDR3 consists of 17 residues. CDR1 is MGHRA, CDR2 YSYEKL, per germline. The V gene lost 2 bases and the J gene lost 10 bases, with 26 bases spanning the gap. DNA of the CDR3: TGCGCCAGCAGCCAACTTTCTGGGCGGGGCAACCTTCGGCACTACACCTTC. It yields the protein CASSQLSGRGNLRHYTF.

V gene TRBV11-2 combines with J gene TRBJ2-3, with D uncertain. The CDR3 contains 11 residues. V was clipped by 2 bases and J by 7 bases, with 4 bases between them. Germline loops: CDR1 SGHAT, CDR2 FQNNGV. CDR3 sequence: CASSLINTQYF. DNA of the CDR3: TGTGCCAGCAGCTTAATAAATACGCAGTATTTT.

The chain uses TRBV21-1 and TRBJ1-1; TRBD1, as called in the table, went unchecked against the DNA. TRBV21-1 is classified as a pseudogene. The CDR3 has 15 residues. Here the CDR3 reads CASSKGTGEGTEAFF. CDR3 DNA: TGTGCCAGCAGCAAAGGGACAGGGGAGGGCACTGAAGCTTTCTTT.

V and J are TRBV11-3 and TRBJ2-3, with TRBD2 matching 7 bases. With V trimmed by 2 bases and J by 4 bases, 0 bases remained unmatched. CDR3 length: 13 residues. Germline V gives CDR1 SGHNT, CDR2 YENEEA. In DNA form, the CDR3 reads TGTGCCAGCAGCTTAAGCGGGGCAGATACGCAGTATTTT. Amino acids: CASSLSGADTQYF.

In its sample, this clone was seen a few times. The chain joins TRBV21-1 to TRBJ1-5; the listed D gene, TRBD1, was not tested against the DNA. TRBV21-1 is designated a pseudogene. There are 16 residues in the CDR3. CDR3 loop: CASKVWGQHSNQPQHF. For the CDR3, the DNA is TGTGCCAGCAAAGTATGGGGACAGCATAGCAATCAGCCCCAGCATTTT.

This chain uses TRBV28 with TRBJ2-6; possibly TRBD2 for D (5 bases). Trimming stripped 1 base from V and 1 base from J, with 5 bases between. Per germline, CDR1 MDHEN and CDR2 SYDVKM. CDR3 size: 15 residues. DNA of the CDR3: TGTGCCAGCAGTTTATCGGGGTCTGGGGCCAACGTCCTGACTTTC. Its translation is CASSLSGSGANVLTF.

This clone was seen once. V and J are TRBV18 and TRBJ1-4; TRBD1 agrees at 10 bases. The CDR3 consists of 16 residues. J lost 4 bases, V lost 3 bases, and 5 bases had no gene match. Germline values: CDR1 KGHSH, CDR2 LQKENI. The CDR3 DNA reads TGTGCCAGCTCACCGGGACAGGGGACCGTTAATGAAAAACTGTTTTTT. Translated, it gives CASSPGQGTVNEKLFF. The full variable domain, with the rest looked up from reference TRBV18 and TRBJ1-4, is NAGVMQNPRHLVRRRGQEARLRCSPMKGHSHVYWYRQLPEEGLKFMVYLQKENIIDESGMPKERFSAEFPKEGPSILRIQQVVRGDSAAYFCASSPGQGTVNEKLFFGSGTQLSVL.

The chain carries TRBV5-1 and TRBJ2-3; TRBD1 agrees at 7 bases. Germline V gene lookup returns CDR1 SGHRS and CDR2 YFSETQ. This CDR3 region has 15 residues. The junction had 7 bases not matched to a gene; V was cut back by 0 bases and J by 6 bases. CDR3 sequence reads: CASSLDTGRGDTQYF. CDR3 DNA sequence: TGCGCCAGCAGCTTGGATACCGGCAGGGGGGATACGCAGTATTTT.

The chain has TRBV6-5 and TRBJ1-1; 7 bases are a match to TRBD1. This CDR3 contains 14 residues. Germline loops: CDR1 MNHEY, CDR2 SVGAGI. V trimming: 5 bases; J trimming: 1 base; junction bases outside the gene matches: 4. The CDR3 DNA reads TGTGCCAGCAGTAGGGGACAGACGAACACTGAAGCTTTCTTT. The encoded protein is CASSRGQTNTEAFF.

The CDR3 loop reads CASSLGVGNYGYTF. For the CDR3, the DNA is TGTGCCAGCAGCTTAGGAGTCGGTAACTATGGCTACACCTTC. The J gene is TRBJ1-2, the V gene TRBV11-1; no firm D call. Per germline, CDR1 SGHAT and CDR2 FQDESV (reference sequence). The V end lost 1 base, the J end lost 1 base, and 7 bases lay between the germline ends. The CDR3 consists of 14 residues.

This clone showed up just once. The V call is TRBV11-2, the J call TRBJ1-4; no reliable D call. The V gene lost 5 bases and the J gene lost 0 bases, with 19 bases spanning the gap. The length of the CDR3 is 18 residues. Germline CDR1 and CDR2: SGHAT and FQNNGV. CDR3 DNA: TGTGCCAGCAGCCCCCGCTCCGGCAGAGGCGCAACTAATGAAAAACTGTTTTTT. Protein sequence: CASSPRSGRGATNEKLFF.

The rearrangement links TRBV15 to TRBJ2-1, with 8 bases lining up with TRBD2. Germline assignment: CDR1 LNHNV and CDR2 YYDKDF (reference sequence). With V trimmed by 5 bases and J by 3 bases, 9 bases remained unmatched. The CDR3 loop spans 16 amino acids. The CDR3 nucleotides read TGTGCCACCAGCTCGTTCCGGGAGGGCATCTACAATGAGCAGTTCTTC. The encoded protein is CATSSFREGIYNEQFF.

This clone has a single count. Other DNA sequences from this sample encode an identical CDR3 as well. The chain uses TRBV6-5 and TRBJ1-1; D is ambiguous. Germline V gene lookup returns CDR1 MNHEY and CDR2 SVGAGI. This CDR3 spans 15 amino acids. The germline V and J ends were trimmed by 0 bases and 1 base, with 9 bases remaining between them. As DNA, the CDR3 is TGTGCCAGCAGTTACTCGTCACGGGGGAACACTGAAGCTTTCTTT. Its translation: CASSYSSRGNTEAFF.

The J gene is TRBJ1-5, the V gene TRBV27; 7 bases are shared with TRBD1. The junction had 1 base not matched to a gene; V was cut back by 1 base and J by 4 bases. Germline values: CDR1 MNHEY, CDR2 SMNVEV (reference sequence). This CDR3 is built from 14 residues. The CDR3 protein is CASSLLGQNQPQHF. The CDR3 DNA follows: TGTGCCAGCAGTTTATTGGGACAGAATCAGCCCCAGCATTTT.

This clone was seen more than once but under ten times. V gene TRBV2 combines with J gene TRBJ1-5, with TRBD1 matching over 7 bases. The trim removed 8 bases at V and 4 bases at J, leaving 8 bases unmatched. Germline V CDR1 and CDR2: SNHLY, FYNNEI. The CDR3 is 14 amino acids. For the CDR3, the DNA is TGTGCCAGCCACCGCGGGACAGATAATCAGCCCCAGCATTTT. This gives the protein CASHRGTDNQPQHF.

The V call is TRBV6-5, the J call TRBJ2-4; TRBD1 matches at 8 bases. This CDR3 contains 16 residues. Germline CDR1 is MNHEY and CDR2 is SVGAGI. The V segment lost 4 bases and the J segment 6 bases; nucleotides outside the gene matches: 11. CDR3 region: CASSSWTWTGSNIQYF. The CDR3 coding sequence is TGTGCCAGCAGTTCCTGGACTTGGACAGGGTCAAACATTCAGTACTTC.

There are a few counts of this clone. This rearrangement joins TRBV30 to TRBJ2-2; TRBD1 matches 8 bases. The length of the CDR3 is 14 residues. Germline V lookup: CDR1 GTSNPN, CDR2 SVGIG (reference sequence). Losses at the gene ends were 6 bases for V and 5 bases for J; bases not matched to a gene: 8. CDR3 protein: CACQRDRWTGELFF. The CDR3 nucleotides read TGTGCCTGCCAAAGGGACAGGTGGACCGGGGAGCTGTTTTTT.

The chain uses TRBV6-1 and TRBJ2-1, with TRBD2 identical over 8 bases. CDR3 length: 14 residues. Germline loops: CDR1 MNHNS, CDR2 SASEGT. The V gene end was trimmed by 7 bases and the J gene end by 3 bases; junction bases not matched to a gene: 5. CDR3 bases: TGTGCCAGCACCTTCGGGGGGGACTACAATGAGCAGTTCTTC. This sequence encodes CASTFGGDYNEQFF.

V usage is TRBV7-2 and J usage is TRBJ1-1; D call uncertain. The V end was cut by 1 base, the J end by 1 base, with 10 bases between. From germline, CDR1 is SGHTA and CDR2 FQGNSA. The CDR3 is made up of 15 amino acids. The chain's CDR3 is CASSLGPPGNTEAFF. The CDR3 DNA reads TGTGCCAGCAGCTTAGGTCCGCCCGGGAACACTGAAGCTTTCTTT. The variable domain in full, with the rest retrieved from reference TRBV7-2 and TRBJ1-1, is GAGVSQSPSNKVTEKGKDVELRCDPISGHTALYWYRQSLGQGLEFLIYFQGNSAPDKSGLPSDRFSAERTGGSVSTLTIQRTQQEDSAVYLCASSLGPPGNTEAFFGQGTRLTVV.